The 24 T cell receptor beta chains presented below share a single source sample, sequenced in a study of cytomegalovirus exposure and HLA in healthy donors. The PCR used 60 Vbeta and 13 Jbeta primers. The assay was immunoSEQ multiplex PCR, and TCRdb's table has in-frame clones only and misses some. The data contain around 120,000 clones, about 75% of them singletons. Sequenced material: PBMCs. These receptors originate from a man in his sixties in good health and CMV-seropositive.

The chain couples TRBV7-9 to TRBJ1-5; perhaps TRBD1 as D (6 bases). V lost 7 bases and J lost 0, with 13 bases in between. The CDR3 runs 15 residues. The germline CDR1 and CDR2 sequences are SEHNR and FQNEAQ (reference sequence). CDR3 sequence reads: CASNGGQNSNQPQHF. CDR3 coding DNA: TGTGCCAGCAACGGAGGACAGAATAGCAATCAGCCCCAGCATTTT.

This clone turned up a few times. The chain recombines TRBV9 with TRBJ1-2, with TRBD1 matching 8 bases. Germline lookup yields CDR1 SGDLS and CDR2 YYNGEE. CDR3 size: 16 residues. The J segment lost 6 bases and the V segment lost 4 bases, leaving 14 bases of the junction unmatched. CDR3 sequence: CASSPRADRERDGYTF. CDR3 nucleotides: TGTGCCAGCAGCCCCCGAGCGGACAGGGAGCGTGATGGCTACACCTTC.

V is TRBV6-6 and J is TRBJ1-5; D is perhaps TRBD1 (6 bases). V gave up 5 bases and J gave up 5 bases, with 16 bases separating them. CDR1 and CDR2 from the germline V gene are MNHNY and SVGAGI (reference sequence). The CDR3 sequence is 15 residues long. The CDR3 bases are TGTGCCAGCAGTCCGGCGGGGGGGCTTGATCAGCCCCAGCATTTT. Its protein product is CASSPAGGLDQPQHF.

This chain uses TRBV5-1 with TRBJ2-7, with 7 bases that match TRBD1. CDR1 is SGHRS and CDR2 is YFSETQ in the germline V gene. The CDR3 contains 15 residues. Trimming at V came to 5 bases and at J to 1 base, leaving 9 bases not matched to a gene. This CDR3 is CASSSQGDSSYEQYF. In nucleotides, the CDR3 is TGCGCCAGCAGTTCACAAGGGGACAGTTCCTACGAGCAGTACTTC.

The table lists this clone with a count of one. This sequence joins TRBV27 and TRBJ2-7, with 8 bases aligning to TRBD2. This CDR3 is 16 amino acids long. Germline CDR1 MNHEY, CDR2 SMNVEV (reference sequence). The ends lost 5 bases at V and 9 bases at J; junction bases unmatched: 18. CDR3 bases: TGTGCCAGCAGTCTCTACCCTGGGGGGGGACTAGGTGGGCAGTACTTC. Encoded protein: CASSLYPGGGLGGQYF.

This chain links TRBV7-2 with TRBJ2-1, with D tentatively TRBD1 (6 bases). V lost 3 bases, J lost 7 bases, and 13 bases lay in between. Germline V gene lookup returns CDR1 SGHTA and CDR2 FQGNSA. The CDR3 has 14 amino acids. The CDR3 DNA sequence: TGTGCCAGCAGCTTGCAGAACAGGGTTAATGAGCAGTTCTTC. It yields the protein CASSLQNRVNEQFF.

V usage is TRBV5-1 and J usage is TRBJ1-5; D may be TRBD1 (6 bases). The CDR3 is 14 amino acids. V shed 4 bases and J shed 4 bases, with 12 bases lying between them. In germline, CDR1 is SGHRS, CDR2 YFSETQ. In nucleotides, the CDR3 is TGCGCCAGCAGCCCGTTGGACAGAAATCAGCCCCAGCATTTT. Encoded protein: CASSPLDRNQPQHF. Full variable domain (outside the CDR3, taken from reference TRBV5-1 and TRBJ1-5): KAGVTQTPRYLIKTRGQQVTLSCSPISGHRSVSWYQQTPGQGLQFLFEYFSETQRNKGNFPGRFSGRQFSNSRSEMNVSTLELGDSALYLCASSPLDRNQPQHFGDGTRLSIL.

The chain carries TRBV7-9 and TRBJ1-4; D gene unclear. The CDR3 sequence is 13 residues long. The ends were cut back, 8 bases at V and 3 bases at J, with 10 bases in the middle. The germline V gene encodes CDR1 SEHNR and CDR2 FQNEAQ (reference sequence). The CDR3 loop reads CASGGRSNEKLFF. The CDR3, as DNA: TGTGCCAGCGGAGGGAGATCTAATGAAAAACTGTTTTTT.

This sequence joins TRBV27 and TRBJ2-7; D is possibly TRBD2 (6 bases). CDR3 size: 14 residues. Germline CDR1 MNHEY, CDR2 SMNVEV (reference sequence). Trimming took 7 bases from V and 2 from J, leaving 15 bases between them. CDR3 residues: CASTLRGGTYEQYF. In DNA form, the CDR3 reads TGTGCCAGCACCCTAAGGGGAGGTACCTACGAGCAGTACTTC.

This chain connects TRBV19 to TRBJ2-7, with 7 bases lining up with TRBD2. J gave up 2 bases and V 4 bases, and 11 bases lay outside the gene matches. Germline V CDR1 and CDR2: LNHDA, SQIVND (reference sequence). This CDR3 has 16 residues. CDR3 coding DNA: TGTGCCAGTAGTACCCCAATTAGAGGGAGGGCCTACGAGCAGTACTTC. It codes for CASSTPIRGRAYEQYF.

This clone was observed once. The chain is built from TRBV6-4 and TRBJ2-1; 7 nucleotides align to TRBD2. The V segment lost 2 bases and the J segment 9 bases; nucleotides outside the gene matches: 10. Germline V gene data show CDR1 as MRHNA and CDR2 as SNTAGT. This CDR3 spans 15 amino acids. The CDR3 coding sequence is TGTGCCAGCAGTGACGGTGGGCGGGAGTCCATTGAGCAGTTCTTC. It translates to CASSDGGRESIEQFF.

V is TRBV27 and J is TRBJ2-7; D is perhaps TRBD2 (5 bases). CDR3 length equals 14 residues. V was pared by 6 bases and J by 2 bases, with 14 bases between. Germline V CDR1 and CDR2: MNHEY, SMNVEV (reference sequence). CDR3 sequence: CASRSREGTYEQYF. As DNA, the CDR3 is TGTGCCAGCAGGAGCCGGGAAGGGACCTACGAGCAGTACTTC.

This chain uses TRBV5-1 with TRBJ2-1; D possibly corresponds to TRBD2 (6 bases). CDR3 length: 15 residues. Trimming took off 4 bases at V and 2 bases at J, with 13 bases between the two ends. Germline CDR1 is SGHRS and CDR2 is YFSETQ. The CDR3 DNA reads as TGCGCCAGCAGCCCTCTGGGCGGGGCCTACAATGAGCAGTTCTTC. Residues: CASSPLGGAYNEQFF.

In this sample, this clone turned up a few times. V is TRBV5-4 and J is TRBJ2-2; TRBD1 agrees at 8 bases. Germline assignment: CDR1 SGHNT and CDR2 YYREEE (reference sequence). J was trimmed by 4 bases and V by 3 bases; bases with no gene match: 2. The CDR3 sequence is 14 residues long. The DNA of the CDR3 is TGTGCCAGCAGCTATGGGACAGGCACCGGGGAGCTGTTTTTT. Translating it yields CASSYGTGTGELFF.

The chain is built from TRBV5-1 and TRBJ1-1; D possibly corresponds to TRBD1 (5 bases). V lost 0 bases and J lost 5, with 20 bases in between. Germline CDR1 and CDR2: SGHRS and YFSETQ. This CDR3 region has 17 residues. In nucleotides, the CDR3 is TGCGCCAGCAGCTTGGGACAAGGGGTCGGTCGAGGAACTGAAGCTTTCTTT. Translation: CASSLGQGVGRGTEAFF.

This chain joins TRBV6-1 and TRBJ1-3, with D maybe TRBD1 (6 bases). This CDR3 has 16 residues. The V gene's germline CDR1 is MNHNS and CDR2 SASEGT. V lost 2 bases to trimming and J lost 0 bases, with 11 bases between them. This CDR3 reads CASSEYRGGSGNTIYF. As DNA, the CDR3 is TGTGCCAGCAGTGAATATAGGGGGGGCTCTGGAAACACCATATATTTT.

The gene calls are TRBV5-4 and TRBJ2-7, with 14 bases aligning to TRBD2. From germline, CDR1 is SGHNT and CDR2 YYREEE (reference sequence). J lost 7 bases, V lost 3 bases, and 6 bases had no gene match. This CDR3 has 15 amino acids. CDR3 nucleotides: TGTGCCAGCAGCTCCCGACTAGCGGGAGGGGGAGAGCAGTACTTC. The encoded protein is CASSSRLAGGGEQYF. Complete variable domain (other parts from reference TRBV5-4 and TRBJ2-7): ETGVTQSPTHLIKTRGQQVTLRCSSQSGHNTVSWYQQALGQGPQFIFQYYREEENGRGNFPPRFSGLQFPNYSSELNVNALELDDSALYLCASSSRLAGGGEQYFGPGTRLTVT.

The chain combines TRBV29-1 with TRBJ1-2; D is unresolved. The germline CDR1 and CDR2 sequences are SQVTM and ANQGSEA. V was cut by 4 bases and J by 7 bases, with 13 bases left in between. The CDR3 is made up of 12 amino acids. CDR3 sequence: CSVVKGGIGYTF. CDR3 DNA: TGCAGCGTTGTCAAGGGAGGGATTGGCTACACCTTC.

This clone was counted only a few times. The chain recombines TRBV30 with TRBJ2-1; possible D gene TRBD2, 5 bases. V lost 5 bases and J lost 9, with 11 bases in between. The CDR3 is 11 amino acids. Germline V gives CDR1 GTSNPN, CDR2 SVGIG (reference sequence). Here the CDR3 reads CAWGRESEQFF. The CDR3 region has the DNA TGTGCCTGGGGCCGGGAAAGTGAGCAGTTCTTC.

The sample holds a few counts of this clone. CDR3 sequence (DNA): TGTGCCTGGAGGGTTACAGGGAGCTCTGGAAACACCATATATTTT. It yields the protein CAWRVTGSSGNTIYF. The chain employs TRBV30 and TRBJ1-3; D is perhaps TRBD1 (6 bases). The V and J ends lost 3 bases and 0 bases respectively, with 12 bases between them. This CDR3 contains 15 residues. The germline V gene has CDR1 GTSNPN and CDR2 SVGIG (reference sequence).

This sequence joins TRBV5-1 and TRBJ2-5, with 7 bases aligning to TRBD1. J lost 5 bases, V lost 4 bases, and 5 bases had no gene match. The CDR3 extends over 13 amino acids. Germline V lookup: CDR1 SGHRS, CDR2 YFSETQ. Written as DNA, the CDR3 is TGCGCCAGCAGCAGCACAGGGGATGAGACCCAGTACTTC. It specifies CASSSTGDETQYF.

The chain uses TRBV9 and TRBJ1-4; D perhaps matches TRBD1 (6 bases). This CDR3 comprises 16 residues. Trimming removed 4 bases from V and 6 bases from J, with 19 bases in between. The germline V gene has CDR1 SGDLS and CDR2 YYNGEE. The DNA of the CDR3 is TGTGCCAGCAGCCCAAGTACCGGGACAAGTTATGAAAAACTGTTTTTT. This gives the protein CASSPSTGTSYEKLFF.

The genes are TRBV19 and TRBJ1-5, with TRBD1 identical over 7 bases. The V segment lost 4 bases and the J segment 3 bases; nucleotides outside the gene matches: 18. CDR1 and CDR2 from the germline V gene are LNHDA and SQIVND (reference sequence). The CDR3 is 19 residues long. In DNA, the CDR3 is TGTGCCAGTAGTACCACTGACAGGGCCGTAGGGGATAACAATCAGCCCCAGCATTTT. Protein sequence: CASSTTDRAVGDNNQPQHF.

About this clone: One end of the junction does not line up with germline, which may come from a read error. The rearrangement uses TRBV5-1 and TRBJ2-6; 9 bases map to TRBD1. This CDR3 is 16 amino acids long. The V gene's germline CDR1 is SGHRS and CDR2 YFSETQ. CDR3 coding DNA: TGCGCCAGCAGCTTCCCGACAGGGGGTGGGGCCAACGGCCTGACTTTC. It translates to CASSFPTGGGANGLTF.